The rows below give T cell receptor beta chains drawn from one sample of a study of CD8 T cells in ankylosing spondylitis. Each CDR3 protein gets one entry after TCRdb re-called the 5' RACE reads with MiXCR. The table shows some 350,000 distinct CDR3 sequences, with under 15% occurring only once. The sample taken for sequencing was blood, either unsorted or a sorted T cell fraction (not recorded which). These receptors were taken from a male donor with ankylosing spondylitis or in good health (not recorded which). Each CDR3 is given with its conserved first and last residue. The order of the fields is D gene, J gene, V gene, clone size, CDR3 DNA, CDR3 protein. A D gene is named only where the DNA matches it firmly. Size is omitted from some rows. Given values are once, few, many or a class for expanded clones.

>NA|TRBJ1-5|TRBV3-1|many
TGTGCCAGCAGCCAGCAGCTAGGGGGGGATCAGCCCCAGCATTTT
CASSQQLGGDQPQHF
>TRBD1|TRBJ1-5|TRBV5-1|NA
TGCGCCAGCAGTCCGGGACAGGGCCGTCAGCCCCAGCATTTT
CASSPGQGRQPQHF
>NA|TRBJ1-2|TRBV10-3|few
TGTGCCATCATAGACGGAAGCTATGGCTACACCTTC
CAIIDGSYGYTF
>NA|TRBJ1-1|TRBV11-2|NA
TGTGCCAGCAGCTTAGCGGTTGGGGGGAACACTGAAGCTTTCTTT
CASSLAVGGNTEAFF
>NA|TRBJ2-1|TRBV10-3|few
TGTGCCCTTCGGGGGATCGACAATGAGCAGTTCTTC
CALRGIDNEQFF
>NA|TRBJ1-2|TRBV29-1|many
TGCAGCGTTGATAAGGACGGCTACACCTTC
CSVDKDGYTF
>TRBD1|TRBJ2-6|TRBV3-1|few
TGTGCCAGCAGCCCATGGGACAGGGGGATCTCTGGGGCCAACGTCCTGACTTTC
CASSPWDRGISGANVLTF
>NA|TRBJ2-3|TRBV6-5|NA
TGTGCCTCAGGGATAGATACGCAGTATTTT
CASGIDTQYF
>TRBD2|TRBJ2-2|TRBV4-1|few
TGCGCCAGCAGCCCCGAGCGGGGGGTGGGCACCGGGGAGCTGTTTTTT
CASSPERGVGTGELFF
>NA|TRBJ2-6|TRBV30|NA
TGTGCCTGGAGGTCCGTAAAGCATGGGGCCAACGTCCTGACTTTC
CAWRSVKHGANVLTF
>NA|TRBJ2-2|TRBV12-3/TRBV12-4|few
TGTGCCAGCAGTTACCAGAGGGCCGGGGAGCTGTTTTTT
CASSYQRAGELFF
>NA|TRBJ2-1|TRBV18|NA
TGTGCCAGCTCACTTACAGGGGAGGCCTACAATGAGCAGTTCTTC
CASSLTGEAYNEQFF
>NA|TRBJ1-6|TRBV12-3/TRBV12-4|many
TGTGCCAGCAGTGGTGCAACCCAGTCACCCCTCCACTTT
CASSGATQSPLHF
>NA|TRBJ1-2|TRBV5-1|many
TGCGCCAGCAGCTCCGGTGAGACAGCTAACGGCTACACCTTC
CASSSGETANGYTF
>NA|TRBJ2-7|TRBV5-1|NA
TGCGCCAGCTTTCTGGAAGGGAACGAGCAGTACTTC
CASFLEGNEQYF
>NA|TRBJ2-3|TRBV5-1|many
TGCGCCAGCAGCCCCCCGGGGAGCACAGATACGCAGTATTTT
CASSPPGSTDTQYF
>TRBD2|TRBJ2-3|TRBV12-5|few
TGTGCTAGTGGCCAGGGGACTAGCGATAGCACAGATACGCAGTATTTT
CASGQGTSDSTDTQYF
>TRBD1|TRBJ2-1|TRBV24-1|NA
TGTGCCACCAGCGGACCAGGGGGTGGCGATGAGCAGTTCTTC
CATSGPGGGDEQFF
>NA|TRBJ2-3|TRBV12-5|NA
TGTGCTAGTGGTCTGTCGGGGGTTTCCACAGATACGCAGTATTTT
CASGLSGVSTDTQYF
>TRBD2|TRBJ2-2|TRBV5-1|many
TGCGCCAGCAGCTTGGAACTAGCGGGGACCGGGGAGCTGTTTTTT
CASSLELAGTGELFF
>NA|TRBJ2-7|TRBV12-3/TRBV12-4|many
TGTGCCAGCAGTCCAGGGTACACCTACGAGCAGTACTTC
CASSPGYTYEQYF
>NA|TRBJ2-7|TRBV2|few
TGTGCCAGCAAACCCTACGAGCAGTACTTC
CASKPYEQYF
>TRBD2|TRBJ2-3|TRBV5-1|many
TGCGCCAGCAGCTTGGGAGCGGGAGAGGGAGATACGCAGTATTTT
CASSLGAGEGDTQYF
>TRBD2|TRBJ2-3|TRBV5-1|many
TGCGCCAGCAGCCTGGAGACTAGCGGAAATACGCAGTATTTT
CASSLETSGNTQYF
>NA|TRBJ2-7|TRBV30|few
TGTGCCTGGAGTGTACTTCGGACTTCGGGCGAGCAGTACTTC
CAWSVLRTSGEQYF
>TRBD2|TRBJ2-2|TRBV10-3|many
TGTGCCACCAGCGGGACTAGCGGGACCGGGGAGCTGTTTTTT
CATSGTSGTGELFF
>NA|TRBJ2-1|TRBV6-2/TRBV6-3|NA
TGTGCCAGCAGTTTAGAGTTCGGAGCCCCGCGGTTCTTC
CASSLEFGAPRFF
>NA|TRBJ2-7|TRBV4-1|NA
TGCGCCAGCAGCCAAGGTTCCGGGCTCTCGCTTTACGAGCAGTACTTC
CASSQGSGLSLYEQYF
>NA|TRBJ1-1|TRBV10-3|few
TGTGCCATCAGTGCCTCGACAGGTAGTAGAACTGAAGCTTTCTTT
CAISASTGSRTEAFF
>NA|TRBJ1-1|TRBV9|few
TGTGCCAGCAGCGCCCAGAACACTGAAGCTTTCTTT
CASSAQNTEAFF
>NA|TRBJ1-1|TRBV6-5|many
TGTGCCAGCAGTTCCTTCCAGGGCACTGAAGCTTTCTTT
CASSSFQGTEAFF
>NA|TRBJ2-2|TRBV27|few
TGTGCCAGCACCCTGGGGGGTTCTGCCGGGGAGCTGTTTTTT
CASTLGGSAGELFF
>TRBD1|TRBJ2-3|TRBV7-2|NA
TGTGCCAGCAGCTCGAGACAGGGCTTCACAGATACGCAGTATTTT
CASSSRQGFTDTQYF
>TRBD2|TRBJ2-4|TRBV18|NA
TGTGCCAGCTCACCATCCCTAGCGGGGGGGCTCTCCAAAAACATTCAGTACTTC
CASSPSLAGGLSKNIQYF
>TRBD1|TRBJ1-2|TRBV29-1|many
TGCAGCGTCGCTCGGGACAGGACGGGCTATGGCTACACCTTC
CSVARDRTGYGYTF
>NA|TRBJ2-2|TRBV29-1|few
TGCAGCGTTGAAGTTAGGCGGAACACCGGGGAGCTGTTTTTT
CSVEVRRNTGELFF
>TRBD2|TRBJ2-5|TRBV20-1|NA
TGCAGTGCTTTCTCTTGGGAGGGTCAAGAGACCCAGTACTTC
CSAFSWEGQETQYF
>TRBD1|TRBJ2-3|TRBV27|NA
TGTGCCAGCAGTTCCCGGGACAGGGAAGATACGCAGTATTTT
CASSSRDREDTQYF
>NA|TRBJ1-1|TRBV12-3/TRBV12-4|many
TGTGCCAGCAGTTTCAACAGGGTGAACACTGAAGCTTTCTTT
CASSFNRVNTEAFF
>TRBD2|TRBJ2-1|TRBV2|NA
TGTGCCAGCGGGGTTGGCGGGAGGCTCTACAATGAGCAGTTCTTC
CASGVGGRLYNEQFF